Each of the 10 T cell receptor beta chains below was sequenced from the same sample in a study of PD-1 blockade in classical Hodgkin lymphoma. Sequencing was performed with immunoSEQ multiplex PCR; in TCRdb, only in-frame clones are kept and a portion is missing. The table includes roughly 48,000 clones, approximately 86% detected once. Time point reported: cycle 4 day 1 (C4D1), after 5 to 7 weeks of nivolumab. The patients all showed relapse after autologous stem cell transplantation, while their brentuximab vedotin exposure varied. The source was peripheral blood mononuclear cells (PBMCs), collected before the fourth cycle of nivolumab. These receptors originate from a human donor with classical Hodgkin lymphoma.

V is TRBV29-1 and J is TRBJ2-7; 9 bases align to TRBD2. Germline V gives CDR1 SQVTM, CDR2 ANQGSEA. The V gene end was trimmed by 6 bases and the J gene end by 0 bases; junction bases not matched to a gene: 3. This CDR3 region has 13 residues. This CDR3 is CSVLTSGSYEQYF. The CDR3 DNA is TGCAGCGTCCTGACTAGCGGCTCCTACGAGCAGTACTTC.

The genes are TRBV9 and TRBJ2-3; 12 bases match TRBD2. Germline-derived CDR1 and CDR2 are SGDLS and YYNGEE. With V trimmed by 0 bases and J by 0 bases, 2 bases remained unmatched. The length of the CDR3 is 17 residues. CDR3 residues: CASSVGLAGASTDTQYF. The CDR3, as DNA: TGTGCCAGCAGCGTAGGACTAGCGGGGGCTAGCACAGATACGCAGTATTTT.

The chain joins TRBV6-1 to TRBJ1-1; D may be TRBD1 (6 bases). Trimming stripped 6 bases from V and 1 base from J, with 9 bases between. This CDR3 is 13 amino acids long. Germline V gene lookup returns CDR1 MNHNS and CDR2 SASEGT. The CDR3 protein is CASRIQGNTEAFF. The CDR3 DNA sequence: TGTGCCAGCAGGATACAGGGGAACACTGAAGCTTTCTTT.

The V gene is TRBV7-8, the J gene TRBJ2-7; TRBD2 matches at 15 bases. Trimming removed 5 bases from V and 4 bases from J; junction bases left unmatched: 9. The CDR3 covers 17 residues. Germline CDR1 and CDR2: SGHVS and FQNEAQ. CDR3 sequence reads: CASSKGLAGGPGYEQYF. Written as DNA, the CDR3 is TGTGCCAGCAGCAAAGGACTAGCGGGGGGGCCGGGGTACGAGCAGTACTTC.

The rearrangement links TRBV6-1 to TRBJ2-4, with a weak D call TRBD1 (7 bases). The CDR3 is made up of 14 amino acids. CDR1 and CDR2 from the germline V gene are MNHNS and SASEGT. Trimming removed 7 bases from V and 1 base from J, with 11 bases in between. In nucleotides, the CDR3 is TGTGCCAGCACTGCGGGACAGGCCAAAAACATTCAGTACTTC. This sequence encodes CASTAGQAKNIQYF.

This clone was recorded once. The genes are TRBV19 and TRBJ1-2; maybe TRBD1 (6 bases). Germline-derived CDR1 and CDR2 are LNHDA and SQIVND (reference sequence). The CDR3 loop spans 14 amino acids. Trimming took 1 base from V and 8 from J, leaving 14 bases between them. The CDR3: CASSIVGQSGGYTF. The CDR3 coding sequence is TGTGCCAGTAGTATAGTCGGACAGTCGGGCGGCTACACCTTC.

This clone was seen a single time. This sequence joins TRBV6-6 and TRBJ2-7, with D unclear. Looked up from germline, CDR1 is MNHNY and CDR2 is SVGAGI (reference sequence). CDR3 length: 12 residues. Trimming stripped 4 bases from V and 3 bases from J, with 7 bases between. The CDR3 sequence: CASSSQSYEQYF. The CDR3, as DNA: TGTGCCAGCAGTTCACAGAGCTACGAGCAGTACTTC.

This chain joins TRBV11-2 and TRBJ2-5, with D hard to call. V was clipped by 5 bases and J by 6 bases, with 7 bases between them. This CDR3 spans 11 amino acids. CDR1 is SGHAT and CDR2 is FQNNGV in the germline V gene. As DNA, the CDR3 is TGTGCCAGCAGCACCACGAAGACCCAGTACTTC. Translation: CASSTTKTQYF. Complete variable domain (other parts from reference TRBV11-2 and TRBJ2-5): EAGVAQSPRYKIIEKRQSVAFWCNPISGHATLYWYQQILGQGPKLLIQFQNNGVVDDSQLPKDRFSAERLKGVDSTLKIQPAKLEDSAVYLCASSTTKTQYFGPGTRLLVL.

V and J are TRBV14 and TRBJ2-7, with D perhaps TRBD1 (6 bases). CDR3 length: 13 amino acids. The germline V gene has CDR1 SGHDN and CDR2 FVKESK. Trimming took off 5 bases at V and 3 bases at J, with 11 bases between the two ends. CDR3: CASSKTGIYEQYF. The CDR3 DNA reads as TGTGCCAGCAGCAAAACAGGGATCTACGAGCAGTACTTC.

The rearrangement joins TRBV28 to TRBJ1-6, with D maybe TRBD1 (5 bases). Trimming stripped 5 bases from V and 9 bases from J, with 8 bases between. Germline assignment: CDR1 MDHEN and CDR2 SYDVKM. The CDR3 sequence is 12 residues long. CDR3 loop: CASSKTGSPLHF. The CDR3 nucleotides read TGTGCCAGCAGTAAAACAGGTTCACCCCTCCACTTT.